Following are 31 T cell receptor beta chains from one sample sequenced in a study of shared clonotypes between healthy human individuals. Generated by immunoSEQ multiplex PCR, the TCRdb table keeps only in-frame clones and is missing some. The repertoire holds approximately 2,200,000 clones, 90% to 95% seen once, with approximately 1.7% in the top ten. CD45RO-negative CD8 cells positively selected for CCR7 made up the naive population, which excluded terminally differentiated effector memory CD45RA+ cells. Sequencing was carried out using naive CD8+ T cells from PBMCs. These receptors were taken from a man between 18 and 35 years old in good health. Some clones in this sample may be carry-over from other donors' samples.

Notes on this clone: Other nucleotide sequences in the sample specify the same CDR3. This chain uses TRBV7-9 with TRBJ2-1; D possibly corresponds to TRBD1 (6 bases). The CDR3 contains 15 residues. Looked up from germline, CDR1 is SEHNR and CDR2 is FQNEAQ (reference sequence). Trimming pared 0 bases from V and 2 bases from J, leaving 8 bases between. The CDR3: CASSLASGAYNEQFF. The DNA for the CDR3 is TGTGCCAGCAGCTTAGCGTCAGGGGCCTACAATGAGCAGTTCTTC.

The chain joins TRBV5-1 to TRBJ2-7; 11 bases agree with TRBD2. Trimming cost V 1 base and J 4 bases; bases outside gene matches: 7. CDR1 SGHRS and CDR2 YFSETQ come from the germline V gene. The CDR3 loop spans 16 amino acids. CDR3 protein: CASSLSLAGGPYEQYF. In DNA, the CDR3 is TGCGCCAGCAGCTTGTCTCTAGCGGGGGGACCGTACGAGCAGTACTTC.

The chain has TRBV9 and TRBJ2-7; the D gene is possibly TRBD2 (5 bases). CDR1 is SGDLS, CDR2 YYNGEE, per germline. This CDR3 spans 15 amino acids. V lost 0 bases, J lost 0 bases, and 10 bases lay in between. The CDR3 loop is CASSVVADYSYEQYF. DNA of the CDR3: TGTGCCAGCAGCGTAGTCGCAGACTACTCCTACGAGCAGTACTTC.

The rearrangement links TRBV7-2 to TRBJ1-4; unclear D gene. CDR1 is SGHTA, CDR2 FQGNSA, per germline. The CDR3 is 15 residues long. Trimming cost V 4 bases and J 13 bases, with 22 bases left between them. CDR3 bases: TGTGCCAGCAGCTCACGGATCTCACCGGGCGATATACTGTTTTTT. As protein: CASSSRISPGDILFF.

This clone has just a few counts. The chain is built from TRBV28 and TRBJ1-1, with D possibly being TRBD1 (6 bases). Trimming stripped 7 bases from V and 0 bases from J, with 9 bases between. Germline values: CDR1 MDHEN, CDR2 SYDVKM. The CDR3 extends over 13 amino acids. The CDR3 DNA reads as TGTGCCAGCACGGACAGATTGAACACTGAAGCTTTCTTT. Its translation is CASTDRLNTEAFF. Filled out from reference TRBV28 and TRBJ1-1, the complete variable domain reads DVKVTQSSRYLVKRTGEKVFLECVQDMDHENMFWYRQDPGLGLRLIYFSYDVKMKEKGDIPEGYSVSREKKERFSLILESASTNQTSMYLCASTDRLNTEAFFGQGTRLTVV.

The chain carries TRBV10-3 and TRBJ2-5; 7 bases are shared with TRBD1. The germline CDR1 and CDR2 sequences are ENHRY and SYGVKD. CDR3 length: 14 residues. The V and J ends lost 6 bases and 2 bases, in that order; junction bases with no gene match: 6. The CDR3 protein is CAIRDPGQQETQYF. CDR3 coding DNA: TGTGCCATCAGAGACCCGGGACAGCAAGAGACCCAGTACTTC.

The chain couples TRBV28 to TRBJ2-7; 8 bases align to TRBD1. J was trimmed by 3 bases and V by 4 bases; bases with no gene match: 5. The CDR3 runs 14 residues. The germline CDR1 and CDR2 sequences are MDHEN and SYDVKM. The CDR3 here is CASSYDRGRYEQYF. CDR3 DNA sequence: TGTGCCAGCAGTTACGACAGGGGCCGCTACGAGCAGTACTTC.

CDR3: CASSLPAFF. The CDR3 region has the DNA TGTGCCAGCAGCCTGCCCGCTTTCTTT. This chain joins TRBV7-2 and TRBJ1-1; D unresolved. The CDR3 consists of 9 residues. Trimming shortened V by 5 bases and J by 11 bases, and 6 bases separated the two germline ends. Germline CDR1 is SGHTA and CDR2 is FQGNSA.

Worth noting for this clone: The sample has other DNA sequences that encode this CDR3 too. This chain uses TRBV7-9 with TRBJ2-1; D is perhaps TRBD1 (6 bases). The V gene lost 4 bases and the J gene lost 7 bases, with 8 bases spanning the gap. This CDR3 is built from 12 residues. CDR1 is SEHNR and CDR2 is FQNEAQ in the germline V gene (reference sequence). This CDR3 is CASSSRGNEQFF. CDR3 in DNA: TGTGCCAGCAGCTCGAGGGGGAATGAGCAGTTCTTC.

The chain combines TRBV19 with TRBJ2-5, with 8 bases identical to TRBD2. Germline V gene lookup returns CDR1 LNHDA and CDR2 SQIVND (reference sequence). This CDR3 has 14 residues. V lost 6 bases and J lost 3; bases outside the gene matches: 6. CDR3 sequence reads: CASRGAGVKETQYF. CDR3 sequence (DNA): TGTGCCAGTAGAGGAGCGGGAGTTAAAGAGACCCAGTACTTC.

The rearrangement joins TRBV28 to TRBJ2-1; unclear D gene. This CDR3 has 15 amino acids. Trimming took 5 bases from V and 6 from J, leaving 17 bases between them. Germline CDR1 reads MDHEN; CDR2 reads SYDVKM. The CDR3 here is CASSLGRNHLNEQFF. The DNA for the CDR3 is TGTGCCAGCAGTCTCGGACGGAACCACCTCAATGAGCAGTTCTTC.

The chain has TRBV5-4 and TRBJ2-7, with 7 bases that match TRBD2. J gave up 3 bases and V 3 bases, and 3 bases lay outside the gene matches. Germline V CDR1 and CDR2: SGHNT, YYREEE (reference sequence). This CDR3 comprises 13 residues. CDR3 DNA sequence: TGTGCCAGCAGCTGGGGGGGAATCTACGAGCAGTACTTC. Protein: CASSWGGIYEQYF.

The chain couples TRBV5-1 to TRBJ2-7, with 13 positions matching TRBD2. Trimming removed 4 bases from V and 5 bases from J; junction bases left unmatched: 9. In germline, CDR1 is SGHRS, CDR2 YFSETQ. This CDR3 comprises 16 residues. Written as DNA, the CDR3 is TGCGCCAGCAGCCCCCGGACTAGCGGGAGTTTCAACGAGCAGTACTTC. As protein: CASSPRTSGSFNEQYF.

The chain uses TRBV2 and TRBJ2-5, with unresolved D. The CDR3 is 13 amino acids. The germline V gene has CDR1 SNHLY and CDR2 FYNNEI. V lost 6 bases and J 2 bases, leaving 10 bases between the germline ends. The CDR3 here is CASSRLVQETQYF. The CDR3 DNA sequence: TGTGCCAGCAGCCGACTGGTTCAAGAGACCCAGTACTTC.

This clone was found once. The chain joins TRBV5-1 to TRBJ2-7; perhaps TRBD2 as D (6 bases). Germline V gene sequence: CDR1 SGHRS, CDR2 YFSETQ. The CDR3 extends over 15 amino acids. Between the trimmed V and J ends, which lost 3 bases and 3 bases, there was a span of 16 bases. The CDR3 DNA sequence: TGCGCCAGCAGCTCGTGGAGTAGCGGCCTCTACGAGCAGTACTTC. This gives the protein CASSSWSSGLYEQYF.

As to this clone: Other DNA sequences in this specimen translate into the identical CDR3. This rearrangement joins TRBV27 to TRBJ2-5, with 9 bases identical to TRBD1. The germline V gene has CDR1 MNHEY and CDR2 SMNVEV (reference sequence). The length of the CDR3 is 13 residues. The V and J ends lost 6 bases and 4 bases, in that order; junction bases with no gene match: 3. CDR3 nucleotide sequence: TGTGCCAGCAGAACAGGGGGCGTAGAGACCCAGTACTTC. Its protein product is CASRTGGVETQYF.

This clone was counted once. The rearrangement links TRBV5-1 to TRBJ1-1; 7 nucleotides align to TRBD1. Germline V gives CDR1 SGHRS, CDR2 YFSETQ. V was clipped by 0 bases and J by 10 bases; unmatched bases: 6. The CDR3 totals 13 residues. The CDR3 is CASSLDSGTVAFF. The CDR3 coding sequence is TGCGCCAGCAGCTTGGATTCGGGGACAGTAGCTTTCTTT.

The chain recombines TRBV4-1 with TRBJ2-7; 11 bases are shared with TRBD1. J lost 4 bases, V lost 2 bases, and 10 bases had no gene match. The CDR3 spans 17 residues. The V gene's germline CDR1 is MGHRA and CDR2 YSYEKL. CDR3 sequence (DNA): TGCGCCAGCAGCCAACTCCCAGGGGGGGACAGGGGGTACGAGCAGTACTTC. This sequence encodes CASSQLPGGDRGYEQYF.

The chain uses TRBV2 and TRBJ2-1; TRBD2 aligns across 14 bases. J gave up 8 bases and V 6 bases, and 6 bases lay outside the gene matches. The CDR3 is 15 residues long. Germline V gene data show CDR1 as SNHLY and CDR2 as FYNNEI. CDR3 in DNA: TGTGCCAGCAGCCCCGGGACTAGCGGGAGTGATGAGCAGTTCTTC. Protein sequence: CASSPGTSGSDEQFF. Supplemented by reference TRBV2 and TRBJ2-1, the full variable domain reads EPEVTQTPSHQVTQMGQEVILRCVPISNHLYFYWYRQILGQKVEFLVSFYNNEISEKSEIFDDQFSVERPDGSNFTLKIRSTKLEDSAMYFCASSPGTSGSDEQFFGPGTRLTVL.

J is TRBJ2-7 and V is TRBV27, with 10 bases aligning to TRBD1. The CDR3 spans 17 residues. Unmatched junction bases numbered 14, after V lost 6 bases and J lost 3 bases. The germline V gene has CDR1 MNHEY and CDR2 SMNVEV (reference sequence). The CDR3 loop is CASSRIKGTGASYEQYF. The CDR3 DNA reads TGTGCCAGCAGCCGAATTAAGGGGACAGGGGCGAGCTACGAGCAGTACTTC.

In its sample, this clone was seen once. The chain joins TRBV5-1 to TRBJ2-6, with D unclear. The V end lost 0 bases, the J end lost 4 bases, and 5 bases lay between the germline ends. In germline, CDR1 is SGHRS, CDR2 YFSETQ. This CDR3 contains 14 residues. CDR3 in DNA: TGCGCCAGCAGCTTGGATGGGGGGGCCAACGTCCTGACTTTC. Its translation: CASSLDGGANVLTF.

This clone was observed a handful of times. The CDR3 bases are TGTGCCAGCAGCCAGGGGCAGAACACTGAAGCTTTCTTT. Translated, it gives CASSQGQNTEAFF. The V gene is TRBV25-1, the J gene TRBJ1-1; weak D call: TRBD1 (6 bases). The CDR3 has 13 amino acids. CDR1 MGHDK and CDR2 SYGVNS come from the germline V gene. The V and J ends lost 6 bases and 1 base respectively, with 9 bases between them.

The rearrangement links TRBV4-3 to TRBJ2-5; D is perhaps TRBD2 (6 bases). Trimming cost V 0 bases and J 7 bases, with 12 bases left between them. Germline V gene sequence: CDR1 LGHNA, CDR2 YSLEER. This CDR3 has 14 residues. The CDR3 bases are TGCGCCAGCAGCCAAGACGCGTGGGGGGTGACCCAGTACTTC. This gives the protein CASSQDAWGVTQYF.

Only one count was recorded for this clone. The chain is built from TRBV30 and TRBJ2-7; 10 bases fit TRBD1. The CDR3 is 14 amino acids. From germline, CDR1 is GTSNPN and CDR2 SVGIG (reference sequence). J was trimmed by 2 bases and V by 3 bases; bases with no gene match: 4. CDR3 in DNA: TGTGCCTGGAGGGGACAGGGGCATCCCTACGAGCAGTACTTC. Translation gives CAWRGQGHPYEQYF.

This clone has more than one count but fewer than ten. The V call is TRBV13, the J call TRBJ1-5; no clear D gene. Per the germline V gene, CDR1 is PRHDT and CDR2 is FYEKMQ (reference sequence). V lost 3 bases and J lost 4, with 7 bases in between. The CDR3 is 13 residues long. The CDR3 sequence is CASSLVGNQPQHF. CDR3 bases: TGTGCCAGCAGCTTGGTAGGGAATCAGCCCCAGCATTTT. The full variable domain, completed using reference TRBV13 and TRBJ1-5, is AAGVIQSPRHLIKEKRETATLKCYPIPRHDTVYWYQQGPGQDPQFLISFYEKMQSDKGSIPDRFSAQQFSDYHSELNMSSLELGDSALYFCASSLVGNQPQHFGDGTRLSIL.

The chain is built from TRBV27 and TRBJ2-5; 7 bases line up with TRBD2. Trimming cost V 0 bases and J 2 bases; bases outside gene matches: 6. From germline, CDR1 is MNHEY and CDR2 SMNVEV (reference sequence). The CDR3 spans 16 residues. The chain's CDR3 is CASSLSRLAPQETQYF. CDR3 DNA: TGTGCCAGCAGTTTATCCCGACTAGCTCCACAAGAGACCCAGTACTTC.

The chain recombines TRBV9 with TRBJ1-1; TRBD1 is a possible D gene (5 bases). The CDR3 has 14 amino acids. The germline V gene encodes CDR1 SGDLS and CDR2 YYNGEE. V was pared by 4 bases and J by 4 bases, with 14 bases between. The DNA of the CDR3 is TGTGCCAGCAGCCCTCATCCCGGGGGCACTGAAGCTTTCTTT. This encodes CASSPHPGGTEAFF.

This clone was recorded a few times. The chain's CDR3 is CASSLEGRGEAFF. The CDR3 coding sequence is TGTGCCAGCAGCTTGGAAGGTAGGGGTGAAGCTTTCTTT. This chain connects TRBV5-4 to TRBJ1-1, with a weak D call TRBD1 (5 bases). This CDR3 region has 13 residues. V lost 0 bases to trimming and J lost 7 bases, with 10 bases between them. Germline CDR1 is SGHNT and CDR2 is YYREEE (reference sequence).

The rearrangement links TRBV27 to TRBJ2-1; TRBD2 might be the D (5 bases). V was trimmed by 4 bases and J by 0 bases, leaving 13 bases between them. This CDR3 has 16 amino acids. Germline V gene lookup returns CDR1 MNHEY and CDR2 SMNVEV (reference sequence). The CDR3 nucleotides read TGTGCCAGCAGTTCCTCTAGCTACAGCTCCTACAATGAGCAGTTCTTC. It translates to CASSSSSYSSYNEQFF.

The rearrangement links TRBV14 to TRBJ2-7; 8 positions match TRBD1. Trimming at V came to 4 bases and at J to 3 bases, leaving 11 bases not matched to a gene. This CDR3 spans 16 amino acids. CDR1 and CDR2 (germline): SGHDN, FVKESK. CDR3 nucleotide sequence: TGTGCCAGCAGCCTCCGTCGACAGGGGATAAACTACGAGCAGTACTTC. It encodes CASSLRRQGINYEQYF.

J is TRBJ2-2 and V is TRBV7-8, with TRBD2 identical over 15 bases. The V gene end was trimmed by 5 bases and the J gene end by 4 bases; junction bases not matched to a gene: 8. The CDR3 spans 18 residues. Per the germline V gene, CDR1 is SGHVS and CDR2 is FQNEAQ. CDR3: CASSPKGLAGGLTGELFF. The CDR3 nucleotides read TGTGCCAGCAGCCCTAAGGGACTAGCGGGAGGACTCACCGGGGAGCTGTTTTTT.